The T cell receptor (beta chain) under discussion was sequenced for a study of PD-1 blockade in classical Hodgkin lymphoma. General study results and limits: Before treatment, TCR diversity in newly diagnosed patients was reportedly lower than in healthy donors. Researchers reported that CD4+ TCR diversity, though not CD8+, rose significantly by C4D1.

Sequenced by immunoSEQ multiplex PCR; TCRdb stores in-frame clones only, minus some. This table has 100,000 to 120,000 clones, approximately 89% appearing once. A remark on this clone: The antigen is not known.

This CDR3 contains 11 residues. Deletions cut 3 bases from V and 10 bases from J, with 7 bases between. Per germline, CDR1 MDHEN and CDR2 SYDVKM. The time point: cycle 4 day 1 (C4D1), after five to seven weeks of nivolumab. Every patient experienced relapse after autologous stem cell transplantation, and brentuximab vedotin exposure varied. V gene TRBV28 combines with J gene TRBJ2-1; maybe TRBD2 (5 bases). The sequence derives from a human donor with classical Hodgkin lymphoma. This specimen consisted of peripheral blood mononuclear cells (PBMCs), obtained before the fourth cycle of nivolumab. The CDR3 DNA is TGTGCCAGCAGTTTCCGGGGAGAGCAGTTCTTC. As protein: CASSFRGEQFF.